Below are 29 T cell receptor beta chains sequenced from a single sample in a study of OX40 agonist ivuxolimab in advanced cancers. Here immunoSEQ multiplex PCR was the method, and the copy in TCRdb shows in-frame clones only, minus some. The table shows fewer than 85,000 clones, with about 86% occurring only once. The source was CD4+ or CD8+ T cells sorted from blood, collected in a trial of the OX40 agonist ivuxolimab. Receptors were obtained from an adult with an advanced solid tumor such as melanoma, head and neck, liver or kidney cancer.

The V gene is TRBV6-6, the J gene TRBJ2-2, with 7 nucleotides matching TRBD1. This CDR3 has 15 residues. Unmatched junction bases numbered 6, after V lost 8 bases and J lost 0 bases. CDR1 and CDR2 (germline): MNHNY, SVGAGI (reference sequence). CDR3 bases: TGTGCCAGCTTTGCCGGGACAGCGAACACCGGGGAGCTGTTTTTT. It encodes CASFAGTANTGELFF.

The V call is TRBV13, the J call TRBJ1-1; D gene unclear. The germline V gene has CDR1 PRHDT and CDR2 FYEKMQ (reference sequence). CDR3 length: 12 amino acids. V gave up 8 bases and J gave up 7 bases, with 14 bases separating them. This CDR3 reads CASGRRPYEAFF. The CDR3 nucleotides are TGTGCCAGCGGAAGACGGCCTTATGAAGCTTTCTTT.

This rearrangement joins TRBV14 to TRBJ1-1; unclear D gene. Germline loops: CDR1 SGHDN, CDR2 FVKESK. The CDR3 has 15 amino acids. V was clipped by 0 bases and J by 1 base, with 9 bases between them. For the CDR3, the DNA is TGTGCCAGCAGCCAAGAAATAGTAAGGAACACTGAAGCTTTCTTT. Protein: CASSQEIVRNTEAFF.

The chain carries TRBV25-1 and TRBJ1-1; 9 positions agree with TRBD1. CDR1 is MGHDK, CDR2 SYGVNS, per germline. The J segment lost 0 bases and the V segment lost 7 bases, leaving 9 bases of the junction unmatched. The CDR3 runs 16 residues. CDR3 coding DNA: TGTGCCAGCAATTCCGGGACAGGGCCGATGAACACTGAAGCTTTCTTT. This gives the protein CASNSGTGPMNTEAFF.

The chain recombines TRBV7-3 with TRBJ1-1; 8 positions match TRBD1. CDR1 SGHTA and CDR2 FQGTGA come from the germline V gene. Trimming at V came to 5 bases and at J to 1 base, leaving 9 bases not matched to a gene. The CDR3 runs 16 residues. The CDR3 bases are TGTGCCAGCAGCCTGCAGGGGGCGCGGGGGAACACTGAAGCTTTCTTT. It is translated as CASSLQGARGNTEAFF.

This sequence joins TRBV7-2 and TRBJ1-2; maybe TRBD1 (5 bases). V gave up 8 bases and J gave up 3 bases, with 10 bases separating them. The CDR3 is made up of 12 amino acids. Germline values: CDR1 SGHTA, CDR2 FQGNSA. The CDR3 sequence is CASSQVHYGYTF. DNA for the CDR3: TGTGCCAGCTCACAGGTCCACTATGGCTACACCTTC. Full variable domain (rest looked up from reference TRBV7-2 and TRBJ1-2): GAGVSQSPSNKVTEKGKDVELRCDPISGHTALYWYRQSLGQGLEFLIYFQGNSAPDKSGLPSDRFSAERTGGSVSTLTIQRTQQEDSAVYLCASSQVHYGYTFGSGTRLTVV.

This chain connects TRBV6-5 to TRBJ1-2; TRBD1 is a possible D gene (5 bases). CDR1 is MNHEY and CDR2 is SVGAGI in the germline V gene. There are 13 residues in the CDR3. Trimming removed 6 bases from V and 7 bases from J, with 15 bases in between. The CDR3 region is CASRPDSEGGYTF. The CDR3, as DNA: TGTGCCAGCAGACCCGACAGCGAGGGTGGCTACACCTTC.

This clone has only one observation. This chain connects TRBV5-4 to TRBJ2-1, with TRBD2 matching 11 bases. J lost 6 bases, V lost 3 bases, and 11 bases had no gene match. From germline, CDR1 is SGHNT and CDR2 YYREEE (reference sequence). The CDR3 runs to 17 residues. The CDR3 DNA reads as TGTGCCAGCAGCTCCGGGGTAGCGGGGGGGCTAAGCAATGAGCAGTTCTTC. As protein: CASSSGVAGGLSNEQFF.

The chain joins TRBV4-1 to TRBJ1-3; the D gene is possibly TRBD1 (6 bases). The CDR3 extends over 17 amino acids. Germline V gene sequence: CDR1 MGHRA, CDR2 YSYEKL. Trimming left V 0 bases short and J 4 bases short, with 16 bases between. The chain's CDR3 is CASSQDKAGANGNTIYF. CDR3 nucleotides: TGCGCCAGCAGCCAAGATAAGGCAGGGGCTAACGGAAACACCATATATTTT.

The chain has TRBV6-6 and TRBJ1-2, with 11 bases aligning to TRBD1. The V and J ends lost 6 bases and 3 bases, in that order; junction bases with no gene match: 6. Germline CDR1 MNHNY, CDR2 SVGAGI (reference sequence). This CDR3 comprises 15 residues. The CDR3, as DNA: TGTGCCAGCAGGGACGGGACAGGGGGTGACTATGGCTACACCTTC. Translated, it gives CASRDGTGGDYGYTF.

This chain joins TRBV12-2 and TRBJ2-3; no check of the table's D call, TRBD1, against the DNA was made. TRBV12-2 constitutes a pseudogene. CDR3 size: 16 residues. The CDR3 sequence: CASRTTRGQGTDTQYF. The CDR3 DNA reads TGTGCAAGTCGCACCACCCGCGGACAGGGCACAGATACGCAGTATTTT.

This clone was observed once. The chain carries TRBV28 and TRBJ2-7; 8 bases are shared with TRBD2. The CDR3 extends over 16 amino acids. In germline, CDR1 is MDHEN, CDR2 SYDVKM. Trimming took 7 bases from V and 0 from J; bases not matched to a gene: 11. DNA of the CDR3: TGTGCCAGCAAAACTGGGGCGGGGGGCCACTCCTACGAGCAGTACTTC. Protein sequence: CASKTGAGGHSYEQYF.

The rearrangement uses TRBV5-6 and TRBJ1-1; 11 nucleotides match TRBD1. Unmatched junction bases numbered 4, after V lost 1 base and J lost 8 bases. CDR1 and CDR2 (germline): SGHDT, YYEEEE. The CDR3 covers 14 residues. The CDR3 protein is CASSLIGQGAEAFF. The CDR3 DNA follows: TGTGCCAGCAGCTTGATAGGACAGGGGGCCGAAGCTTTCTTT.

V gene TRBV28 combines with J gene TRBJ1-4; 7 nucleotides line up with TRBD1. The germline V gene encodes CDR1 MDHEN and CDR2 SYDVKM. The CDR3 is 12 amino acids. Trimming cost V 7 bases and J 7 bases; bases outside gene matches: 3. The CDR3 here is CASKGTVEKLFF. The DNA of the CDR3 is TGTGCCAGCAAAGGGACAGTTGAAAAACTGTTTTTT.

This chain connects TRBV6-5 to TRBJ1-1; D might be TRBD1 (6 bases). Between the trimmed V and J ends, which lost 6 bases and 3 bases, there was a span of 8 bases. The CDR3 consists of 12 residues. Per the germline V gene, CDR1 is MNHEY and CDR2 is SVGAGI. The CDR3 loop is CASRGQHTEAFF. The CDR3 DNA sequence: TGTGCCAGCAGAGGACAGCACACTGAAGCTTTCTTT.

V is TRBV6-5 and J is TRBJ1-1, with D possibly being TRBD1 (5 bases). Germline V gives CDR1 MNHEY, CDR2 SVGAGI. CDR3 length: 15 residues. Deletions cut 3 bases from V and 1 base from J, with 12 bases between. The CDR3, as DNA: TGTGCCAGCAGTTATCAAGTCCAGGGGAACACTGAAGCTTTCTTT. Translated: CASSYQVQGNTEAFF.

The rearrangement uses TRBV5-1 and TRBJ2-7, with D possibly being TRBD1 (7 bases). V lost 5 bases, J lost 3 bases, and 15 bases lay in between. The CDR3 covers 14 residues. Germline CDR1 SGHRS, CDR2 YFSETQ. CDR3 sequence reads: CASRKAGQNYEQYF. CDR3 nucleotides: TGCGCCAGCAGAAAGGCGGGACAGAACTACGAGCAGTACTTC.

This clone showed up just once. The chain carries TRBV7-2 and TRBJ1-3; 7 nucleotides match TRBD1. V lost 1 base, J lost 4 bases, and 4 bases stayed unmatched. The CDR3 is 15 amino acids. The V gene's germline CDR1 is SGHTA and CDR2 FQGNSA. The CDR3 region has the DNA TGTGCCAGCAGCTTAGACAGGGGAGTCGGAAACACCATATATTTT. Its translation: CASSLDRGVGNTIYF.

The CDR3 nucleotides are TGTGCCAGCAGCGCGGACCAGACAGATCGACACACCTTC. Translation: CASSADQTDRHTF. The genes are TRBV5-6 and TRBJ1-2, with a tentative D call TRBD1 (5 bases). Germline V gene lookup returns CDR1 SGHDT and CDR2 YYEEEE. Trimming shortened V by 4 bases and J by 12 bases, and 19 bases separated the two germline ends. CDR3 length equals 13 residues.

This chain joins TRBV27 and TRBJ2-1, with 7 bases identical to TRBD1. The CDR3 has 11 amino acids. V lost 5 bases and J lost 15; bases outside the gene matches: 7. The germline V gene encodes CDR1 MNHEY and CDR2 SMNVEV (reference sequence). The chain's CDR3 is CASSQHRGMFF. CDR3 DNA sequence: TGTGCCAGCAGTCAGCACAGGGGTATGTTCTTC.

The V gene is TRBV6-4, the J gene TRBJ1-2; D is possibly TRBD1 (6 bases). Germline V gene data show CDR1 as MRHNA and CDR2 as SNTAGT. CDR3 size: 20 residues. Trimming removed 6 bases from V and 3 bases from J, with 32 bases in between. CDR3 nucleotides: TGTGCCAGCAGGGAGCCCGATAGACAGGACCCTCGGACCTATGACTATGGCTACACCTTC. Translation: CASREPDRQDPRTYDYGYTF.

This clone occurred a few times. The chain couples TRBV19 to TRBJ2-2, with TRBD2 as a possible D gene (6 bases). The V end lost 4 bases, the J end lost 4 bases, and 13 bases lay between the germline ends. Germline V gene lookup returns CDR1 LNHDA and CDR2 SQIVND (reference sequence). The CDR3 is made up of 15 amino acids. CDR3 amino acids: CASSTGVSGTGELFF. The CDR3 DNA follows: TGTGCCAGTAGTACCGGGGTTAGCGGCACCGGGGAGCTGTTTTTT. Filled out from reference TRBV19 and TRBJ2-2, the complete variable domain reads DGGITQSPKYLFRKEGQNVTLSCEQNLNHDAMYWYRQDPGQGLRLIYYSQIVNDFQKGDIAEGYSVSREKKESFPLTVTSAQKNPTAFYLCASSTGVSGTGELFFGEGSRLTVL.

The genes are TRBV28 and TRBJ1-2; D might be TRBD1 (6 bases). The CDR3 extends over 15 amino acids. Germline-derived CDR1 and CDR2 are MDHEN and SYDVKM. Trimming shortened V by 5 bases and J by 6 bases, and 19 bases separated the two germline ends. The CDR3 coding sequence is TGTGCCAGCAGTCTACGGGGCAGGGGTGTGGATGGCTACACCTTC. Its protein is CASSLRGRGVDGYTF.

The rearrangement joins TRBV7-2 to TRBJ2-7; the match to TRBD2 covers 10 bases. From germline, CDR1 is SGHTA and CDR2 FQGNSA. The CDR3 spans 15 residues. Trimming cost V 3 bases and J 5 bases; bases outside gene matches: 7. CDR3 bases: TGTGCCAGCAGCTTTACAAGCGGGGGGGCAAACGAGCAGTACTTC. It yields the protein CASSFTSGGANEQYF. The full variable domain, with the rest looked up from reference TRBV7-2 and TRBJ2-7, is GAGVSQSPSNKVTEKGKDVELRCDPISGHTALYWYRQSLGQGLEFLIYFQGNSAPDKSGLPSDRFSAERTGGSVSTLTIQRTQQEDSAVYLCASSFTSGGANEQYFGPGTRLTVT.

The rearrangement joins TRBV19 to TRBJ1-6, with 8 bases aligning to TRBD1. The CDR3 loop spans 14 amino acids. From germline, CDR1 is LNHDA and CDR2 SQIVND (reference sequence). V shed 3 bases and J 6 bases; nucleotides not matched to a gene: 1. This CDR3 reads CASSIDRGNSPLHF. CDR3 nucleotides: TGTGCCAGTAGTATCGACAGGGGTAATTCACCCCTCCACTTT.

The chain has TRBV7-2 and TRBJ1-1, with 10 bases matching TRBD1. The V gene's germline CDR1 is SGHTA and CDR2 FQGNSA. J was trimmed by 3 bases and V by 2 bases; bases with no gene match: 3. The CDR3 has 15 residues. The chain's CDR3 is CASSLRQGADTEAFF. CDR3 bases: TGTGCCAGCAGCTTAAGACAGGGGGCTGACACTGAAGCTTTCTTT.

The CDR3 coding sequence is TGTGCCAGCAGTTATGGGGCGAAAAGAGTGACCAATGAGCAGTTCTTC. The encoded protein is CASSYGAKRVTNEQFF. The chain uses TRBV6-5 and TRBJ2-1, with a possible D match to TRBD1 (5 bases). The CDR3 is 16 residues long. In germline, CDR1 is MNHEY, CDR2 SVGAGI. The V end was cut by 3 bases, the J end by 6 bases, with 18 bases between.

This clone came up once. V is TRBV7-9 and J is TRBJ2-5; D gene ambiguous. This CDR3 is built from 13 residues. Germline V lookup: CDR1 SEHNR, CDR2 FQNEAQ (reference sequence). The V end was cut by 2 bases, the J end by 3 bases, with 7 bases between. This CDR3 reads CASSLISKETQYF. CDR3 in DNA: TGTGCCAGCAGCTTAATCAGTAAAGAGACCCAGTACTTC.

V and J are TRBV6-5 and TRBJ1-4; D remains unclear. This CDR3 is 14 amino acids long. V was shortened by 6 bases and J by 0 bases, with 8 bases between the two germline ends. Germline V gives CDR1 MNHEY, CDR2 SVGAGI. In nucleotides, the CDR3 is TGTGCCAGCAGGCGGACGGCAACTAATGAAAAACTGTTTTTT. Its translation is CASRRTATNEKLFF.